What follows describes a single TCR beta chain. Antigen specificity is unknown. The data belong to a study of human T cells and chemical hapten exposure. Study-wide context: Yields of TCR per sample differed, chiefly owing to small differences in pooled library volume. Study conclusions and caveats: Following DPC sensitization, TCRs present above 1 in 1000 frequency showed no change.

The sample's time point: patch test 2, 6 weeks after DPC sensitization. The treatment was: therapeutic diphenylcyclopropenone sensitization with weekly scalp DPC. Individual cDNA molecules had unique molecular identifiers attached to them by the library. Each CDR3 protein is one row after TCRdb ran MiXCR on the RACE reads. The data contain about 140,000 distinct CDR3 sequences, 12% of them singletons. This receptor was identified in a woman aged 45 to 65 with alopecia areata. Some clones in this sample may be carry-over from other donors' samples. Material: whole blood, obtained in connection with sensitization to the hapten diphenylcyclopropenone (DPC).

In DNA, the CDR3 is TGTGCCAGCAGCCAAGGAGGCAAGCAGTACTTC. Translated: CASSQGGKQYF. The chain employs TRBV3-1 and TRBJ2-7; D unclear. Germline V gives CDR1 LGHDT, CDR2 YNNKEL (reference sequence). The CDR3 extends over 11 amino acids. Trimming took 1 base from V and 8 from J, leaving 6 bases between them.